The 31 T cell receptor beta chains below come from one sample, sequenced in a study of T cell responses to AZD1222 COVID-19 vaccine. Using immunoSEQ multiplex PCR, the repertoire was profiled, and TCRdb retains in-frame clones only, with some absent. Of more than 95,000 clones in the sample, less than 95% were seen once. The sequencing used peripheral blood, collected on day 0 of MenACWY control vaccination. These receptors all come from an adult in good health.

As DNA, the CDR3 is TGTGCCAGCAGTTACTTACAGTCACAGTTCTTC. It is translated as CASSYLQSQFF. The gene calls are TRBV6-5 and TRBJ2-1; no definite D call. The CDR3 consists of 11 residues. Germline V gives CDR1 MNHEY, CDR2 SVGAGI. Trimming took off 1 base at V and 13 bases at J, with 8 bases between the two ends.

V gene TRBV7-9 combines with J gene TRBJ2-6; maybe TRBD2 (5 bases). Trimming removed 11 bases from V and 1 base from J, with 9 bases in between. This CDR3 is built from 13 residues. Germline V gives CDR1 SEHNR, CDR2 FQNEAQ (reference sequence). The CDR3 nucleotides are TGTGCCGGTTGGAGGTCTGGGGCCAACGTCCTGACTTTC. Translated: CAGWRSGANVLTF.

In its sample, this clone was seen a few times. This CDR3 reads CASSFGQSYNEQFF. CDR3 bases: TGCGCCAGCAGCTTTGGACAGTCCTACAATGAGCAGTTCTTC. This chain uses TRBV5-1 with TRBJ2-1; possibly TRBD1 for D (6 bases). The CDR3 runs to 14 residues. CDR1 is SGHRS, CDR2 YFSETQ, per germline. Trimming cost V 2 bases and J 1 base, with 7 bases left between them. Together with reference TRBV5-1 and TRBJ2-1, the CDR3 gives the full variable domain: KAGVTQTPRYLIKTRGQQVTLSCSPISGHRSVSWYQQTPGQGLQFLFEYFSETQRNKGNFPGRFSGRQFSNSRSEMNVSTLELGDSALYLCASSFGQSYNEQFFGPGTRLTVL.

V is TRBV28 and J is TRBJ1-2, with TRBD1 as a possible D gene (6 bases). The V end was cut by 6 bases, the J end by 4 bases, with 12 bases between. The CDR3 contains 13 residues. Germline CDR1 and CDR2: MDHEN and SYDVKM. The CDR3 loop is CASSPGQSYGYTF. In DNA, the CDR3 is TGTGCCAGCAGCCCCGGACAGAGCTATGGCTACACCTTC.

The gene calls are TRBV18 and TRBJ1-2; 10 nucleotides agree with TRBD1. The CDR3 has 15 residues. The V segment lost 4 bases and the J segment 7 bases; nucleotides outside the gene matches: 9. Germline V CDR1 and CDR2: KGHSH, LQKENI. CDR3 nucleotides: TGTGCCAGCTCACTACGACAGGGGGCGGGAATTGGCTACACCTTC. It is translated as CASSLRQGAGIGYTF. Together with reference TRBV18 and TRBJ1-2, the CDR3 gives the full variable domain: NAGVMQNPRHLVRRRGQEARLRCSPMKGHSHVYWYRQLPEEGLKFMVYLQKENIIDESGMPKERFSAEFPKEGPSILRIQQVVRGDSAAYFCASSLRQGAGIGYTFGSGTRLTVV.

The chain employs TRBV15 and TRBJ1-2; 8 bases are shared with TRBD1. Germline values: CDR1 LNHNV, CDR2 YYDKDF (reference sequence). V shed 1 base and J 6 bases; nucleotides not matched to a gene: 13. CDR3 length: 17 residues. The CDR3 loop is CATSRAEGSRQGNGYTF. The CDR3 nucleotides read TGTGCCACCAGCAGAGCAGAGGGGAGTCGACAGGGGAATGGCTACACCTTC.

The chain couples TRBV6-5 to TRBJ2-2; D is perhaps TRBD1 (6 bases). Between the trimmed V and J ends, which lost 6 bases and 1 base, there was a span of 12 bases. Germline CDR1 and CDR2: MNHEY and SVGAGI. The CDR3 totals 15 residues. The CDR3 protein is CASRNRALNTGELFF. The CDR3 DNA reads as TGTGCCAGCAGGAACAGGGCCCTGAACACCGGGGAGCTGTTTTTT.

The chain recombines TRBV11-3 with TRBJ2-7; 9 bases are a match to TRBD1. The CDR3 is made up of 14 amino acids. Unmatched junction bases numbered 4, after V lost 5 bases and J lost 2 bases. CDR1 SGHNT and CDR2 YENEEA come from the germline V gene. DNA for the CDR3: TGTGCCAGCAGCCCGGGACAGGGACCCTACGAGCAGTACTTC. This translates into CASSPGQGPYEQYF.

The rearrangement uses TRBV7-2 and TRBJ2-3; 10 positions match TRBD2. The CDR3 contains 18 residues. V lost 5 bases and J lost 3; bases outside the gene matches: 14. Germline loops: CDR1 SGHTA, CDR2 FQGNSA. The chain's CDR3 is CASSPSSGGALVTDTQYF. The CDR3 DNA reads TGTGCCAGCAGCCCTTCCAGCGGGGGGGCCCTAGTGACAGATACGCAGTATTTT.

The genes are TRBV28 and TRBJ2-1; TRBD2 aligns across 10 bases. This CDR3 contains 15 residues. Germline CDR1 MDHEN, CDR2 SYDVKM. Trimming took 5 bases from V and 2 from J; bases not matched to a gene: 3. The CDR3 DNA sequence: TGTGCCAGCAGTACTACTAGCGGGGCCTACAATGAGCAGTTCTTC. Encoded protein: CASSTTSGAYNEQFF.

As DNA, the CDR3 is TGTGCCATCAGCAGGGCCGGGGAGCTGTTTTTT. Translating gives CAISRAGELFF. This chain connects TRBV10-3 to TRBJ2-2; tentative D call: TRBD1 (5 bases). CDR1 is ENHRY and CDR2 is SYGVKD in the germline V gene. Trimming shortened V by 6 bases and J by 6 bases, and 5 bases separated the two germline ends. The CDR3 extends over 11 amino acids.

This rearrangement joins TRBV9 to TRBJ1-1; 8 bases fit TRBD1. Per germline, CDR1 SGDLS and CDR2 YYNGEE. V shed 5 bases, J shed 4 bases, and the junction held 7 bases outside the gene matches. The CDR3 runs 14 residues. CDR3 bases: TGTGCCAGCAGTAAGACAGGGGTGGCCACTGAAGCTTTCTTT. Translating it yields CASSKTGVATEAFF.

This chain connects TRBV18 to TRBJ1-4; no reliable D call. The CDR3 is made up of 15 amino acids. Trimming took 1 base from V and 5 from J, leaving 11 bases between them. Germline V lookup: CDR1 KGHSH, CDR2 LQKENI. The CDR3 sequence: CASSPRSDGNEKLFF. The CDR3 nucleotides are TGTGCCAGCTCACCACGGTCAGATGGGAATGAAAAACTGTTTTTT.

CDR3 amino acids: CASSLQGGGTIEQFF. The CDR3 nucleotides read TGTGCCAGCAGCCTCCAAGGGGGAGGAACAATTGAGCAGTTCTTC. This sequence joins TRBV28 and TRBJ2-1; D may be TRBD1 or TRBD2 (6 bases each). CDR1 is MDHEN, CDR2 SYDVKM, per germline. Trimming shortened V by 6 bases and J by 9 bases, and 21 bases separated the two germline ends. This CDR3 contains 15 residues.

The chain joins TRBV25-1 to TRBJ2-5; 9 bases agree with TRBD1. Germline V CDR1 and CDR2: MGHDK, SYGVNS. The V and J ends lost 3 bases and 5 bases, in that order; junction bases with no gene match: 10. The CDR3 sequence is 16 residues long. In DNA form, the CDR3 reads TGTGCCAGCAGTGACTACGGGACAGGGATAGGGGAGACCCAGTACTTC. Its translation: CASSDYGTGIGETQYF.

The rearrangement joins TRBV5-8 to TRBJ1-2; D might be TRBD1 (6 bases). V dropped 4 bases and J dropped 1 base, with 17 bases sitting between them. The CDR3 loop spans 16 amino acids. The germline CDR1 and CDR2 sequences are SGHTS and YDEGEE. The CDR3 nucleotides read TGTGCCAGCAGCATACGGACTTACAGGGATAACTATGGCTACACCTTC. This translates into CASSIRTYRDNYGYTF.

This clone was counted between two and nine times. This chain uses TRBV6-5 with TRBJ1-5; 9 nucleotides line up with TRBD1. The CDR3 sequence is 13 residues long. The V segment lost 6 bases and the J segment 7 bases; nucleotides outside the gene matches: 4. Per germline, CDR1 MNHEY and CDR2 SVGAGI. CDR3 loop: CASSLGQGQPQHF. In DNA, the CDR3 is TGTGCCAGCAGCCTGGGACAGGGACAGCCCCAGCATTTT.

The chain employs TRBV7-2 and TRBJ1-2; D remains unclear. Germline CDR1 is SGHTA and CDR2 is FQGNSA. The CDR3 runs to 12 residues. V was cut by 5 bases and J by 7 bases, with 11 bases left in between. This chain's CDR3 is CASSPYSRGYTF. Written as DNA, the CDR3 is TGTGCCAGCAGCCCTTACAGTCGTGGCTACACCTTC.

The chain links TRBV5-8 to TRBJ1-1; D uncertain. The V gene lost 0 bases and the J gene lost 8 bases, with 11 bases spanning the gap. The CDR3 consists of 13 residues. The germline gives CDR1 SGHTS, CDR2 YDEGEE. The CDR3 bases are TGTGCCAGCAGCTTGGCCGTAATGACAGAAGCTTTCTTT. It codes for CASSLAVMTEAFF.

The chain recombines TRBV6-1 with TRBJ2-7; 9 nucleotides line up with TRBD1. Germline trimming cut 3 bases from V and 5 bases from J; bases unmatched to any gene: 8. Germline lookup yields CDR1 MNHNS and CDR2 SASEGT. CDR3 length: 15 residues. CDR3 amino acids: CASSDPRTGDHEQYF. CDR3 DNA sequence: TGTGCCAGCAGTGACCCCCGGACAGGGGACCACGAGCAGTACTTC.

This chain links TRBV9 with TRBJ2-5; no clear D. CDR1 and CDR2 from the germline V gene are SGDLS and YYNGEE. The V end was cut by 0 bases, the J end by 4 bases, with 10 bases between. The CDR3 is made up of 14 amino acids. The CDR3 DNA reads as TGTGCCAGCAGCGTAGCGCCGGGTGCAGAGACCCAGTACTTC. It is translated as CASSVAPGAETQYF.

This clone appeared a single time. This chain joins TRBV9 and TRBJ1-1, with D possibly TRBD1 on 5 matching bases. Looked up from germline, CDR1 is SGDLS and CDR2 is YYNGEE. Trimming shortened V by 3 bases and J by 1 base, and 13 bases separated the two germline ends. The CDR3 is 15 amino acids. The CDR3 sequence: CASSADPTGNTEAFF. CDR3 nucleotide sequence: TGTGCCAGCAGCGCCGACCCCACAGGGAACACTGAAGCTTTCTTT.

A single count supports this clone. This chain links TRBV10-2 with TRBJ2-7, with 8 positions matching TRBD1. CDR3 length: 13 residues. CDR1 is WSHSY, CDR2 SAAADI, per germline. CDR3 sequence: CASREYRGDEQYV. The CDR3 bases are TGCGCCAGCAGAGAGTACAGGGGGGACGAGCAGTACGTC.

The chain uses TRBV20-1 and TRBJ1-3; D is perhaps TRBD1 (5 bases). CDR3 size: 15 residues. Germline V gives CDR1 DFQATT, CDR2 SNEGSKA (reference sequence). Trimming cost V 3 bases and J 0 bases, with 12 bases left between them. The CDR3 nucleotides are TGCAGTGCTAGTTACGGGGCAGGCTCTGGAAACACCATATATTTT. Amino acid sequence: CSASYGAGSGNTIYF.

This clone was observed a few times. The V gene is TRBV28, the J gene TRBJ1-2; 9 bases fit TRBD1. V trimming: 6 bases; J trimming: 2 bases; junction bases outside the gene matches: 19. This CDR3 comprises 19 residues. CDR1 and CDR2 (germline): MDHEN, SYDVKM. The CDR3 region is CASRPPLDRGRTINYGYTF. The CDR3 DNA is TGTGCCAGCAGACCGCCTCTGGACAGGGGTCGAACTATAAACTATGGCTACACCTTC.

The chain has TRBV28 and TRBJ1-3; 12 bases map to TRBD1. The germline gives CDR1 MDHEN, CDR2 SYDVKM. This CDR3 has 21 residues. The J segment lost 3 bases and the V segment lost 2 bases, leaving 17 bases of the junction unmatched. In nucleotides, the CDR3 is TGTGCCAGCAGTTTAATCCCTCCCGGGACAGGGGGCGAGAAGTTTGGAAACACCATATATTTT. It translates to CASSLIPPGTGGEKFGNTIYF.

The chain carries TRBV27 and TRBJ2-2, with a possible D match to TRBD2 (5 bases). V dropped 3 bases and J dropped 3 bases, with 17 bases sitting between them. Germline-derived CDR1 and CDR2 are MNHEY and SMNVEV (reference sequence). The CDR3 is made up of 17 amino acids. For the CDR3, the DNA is TGTGCCAGCAGTTTCCATGTAGGACTTGGTGACACCGGGGAGCTGTTTTTT. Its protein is CASSFHVGLGDTGELFF.

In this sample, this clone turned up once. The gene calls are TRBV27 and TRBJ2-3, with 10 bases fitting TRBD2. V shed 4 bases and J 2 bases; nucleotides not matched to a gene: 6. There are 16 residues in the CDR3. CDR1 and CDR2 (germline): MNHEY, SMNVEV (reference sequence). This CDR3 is CASSSWTSGPTDTQYF. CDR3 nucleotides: TGTGCCAGCAGTTCCTGGACTAGCGGCCCCACAGATACGCAGTATTTT.

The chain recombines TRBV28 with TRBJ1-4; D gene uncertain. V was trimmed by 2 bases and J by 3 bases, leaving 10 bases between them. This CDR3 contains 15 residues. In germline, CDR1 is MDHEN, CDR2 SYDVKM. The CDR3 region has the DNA TGTGCCAGCAGTTTAGCGGGCCTCTCTAATGAAAAACTGTTTTTT. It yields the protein CASSLAGLSNEKLFF.

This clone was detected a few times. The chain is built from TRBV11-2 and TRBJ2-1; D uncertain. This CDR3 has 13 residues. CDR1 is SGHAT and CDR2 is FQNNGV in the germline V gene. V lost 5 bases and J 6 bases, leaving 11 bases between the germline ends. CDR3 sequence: CASSLVGSNEQFF. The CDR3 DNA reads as TGTGCCAGCAGCCTAGTGGGGTCCAATGAGCAGTTCTTC.

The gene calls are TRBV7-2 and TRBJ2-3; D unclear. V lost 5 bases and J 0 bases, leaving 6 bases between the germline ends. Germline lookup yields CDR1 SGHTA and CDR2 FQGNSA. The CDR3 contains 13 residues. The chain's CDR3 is CASSVMSTDTQYF. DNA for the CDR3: TGTGCCAGCAGCGTCATGAGCACAGATACGCAGTATTTT.